Following are 32 T cell receptor beta chains from one sample sequenced in a study of Graves' ophthalmopathy and Graves' hyperthyroidism. Amplification targeted the TCR beta CDR3 regions, with RNA transcripts as the source material. RT-PCR with HTBI primers came first, then second-round multiplex PCR. TCRdb reprocessed the multiplex PCR reads via MiXCR and lists one record per CDR3 protein. The repertoire holds tens of thousands of distinct CDR3 sequences, approximately 50% seen once, with around 4.5% in the top ten. Source material: peripheral blood. These receptors all come from an adult woman with Graves' ophthalmopathy.

The V gene is TRBV7-3, the J gene TRBJ2-7, with D tentatively TRBD1 or TRBD2 (6 bases each). The J call is in doubt because the DNA end fits TRBJ2-5 better. From germline, CDR1 is SGHTA and CDR2 FQGTGA. The CDR3 extends over 15 amino acids. CDR3 in amino acids: CASIPHREVGETQYF. The CDR3 DNA follows: TGTGCCAGCATCCCCCACAGGGAGGTAGGGGAGACCCAGTACTTC.

The chain links TRBV7-9 to TRBJ2-5, with D perhaps TRBD2 (6 bases). V gave up 1 base and J gave up 2 bases, with 11 bases separating them. This CDR3 comprises 15 residues. Germline lookup yields CDR1 SEHNR and CDR2 FQNEAQ (reference sequence). CDR3: CASSLGDSGQETQYF. DNA of the CDR3: TGTGCCAGCAGCTTAGGGGATAGCGGACAAGAGACCCAGTACTTC. The whole variable domain, filled in from reference TRBV7-9 and TRBJ2-5, reads DTGVSQNPRHKITKRGQNVTFRCDPISEHNRLYWYRQTLGQGPEFLTYFQNEAQLEKSRLLSDRFSAERPKGSFSTLEIQRTEQGDSAMYLCASSLGDSGQETQYFGPGTRLLVL.

This clonotype was seen ten or more times. The chain joins TRBV6-5 to TRBJ1-4; D unclear. The CDR3 consists of 13 residues. V gave up 5 bases and J gave up 4 bases, with 8 bases separating them. Per the germline V gene, CDR1 is MNHEY and CDR2 is SVGAGI. DNA of the CDR3: TGTGCCAGCAGTCGGGAGGTTAATGAAAAACTGTTTTTT. This codes for CASSREVNEKLFF.

The chain joins TRBV20-1 to TRBJ2-2, with D perhaps matching TRBD1 (5 bases). Trimming removed 5 bases at V and 7 bases at J, with 8 bases between. The CDR3 is 11 residues long. Per the germline V gene, CDR1 is DFQATT and CDR2 is SNEGSKA (reference sequence). The CDR3 DNA is TGCAGTGCTGTTACAGGCGGGGAGCTGTTTTTT. Protein product: CSAVTGGELFF.

Worth noting for this clonotype: At one boundary the junction diverges from the germline segment, which might be a read error. The rearrangement uses TRBV7-7 and TRBJ1-4, with 7 positions matching TRBD1. The germline CDR1 and CDR2 sequences are SSHAT and FNYEAQ (reference sequence). The CDR3 length is 13 residues. The CDR3 DNA reads TGTGCTAGCAGCAAGGGGGCCCGGGAAAAACTGTTTTTT. It encodes CASSKGAREKLFF.

This chain joins TRBV5-4 and TRBJ2-7, with TRBD1 as a possible D gene (7 bases). Trimming took off 4 bases at V and 6 bases at J, with 14 bases between the two ends. The CDR3 has 13 amino acids. The germline V gene encodes CDR1 SGHNT and CDR2 YYREEE (reference sequence). CDR3 loop: CASSLRQGGEQYF. The CDR3 DNA reads as TGTGCCAGCAGCCTCAGGCAGGGGGGCGAGCAGTACTTC.

The chain uses TRBV10-1 and TRBJ2-7; the match to TRBD1 covers 10 bases. J was trimmed by 7 bases and V by 0 bases; bases with no gene match: 6. The germline V gene encodes CDR1 WNHNN and CDR2 SYGVQD (reference sequence). The CDR3 is made up of 15 amino acids. CDR3 nucleotides: TGCGCCAGCAGTGAGTCGGGACAGGGGCCGGGGGAGCAGTACTTC. Amino acids: CASSESGQGPGEQYF.

This clonotype has at least ten counts. The V gene is TRBV11-2, the J gene TRBJ2-5; no reliable D call. V was cut by 5 bases and J by 3 bases, with 10 bases left in between. This CDR3 region has 13 residues. The germline V gene encodes CDR1 SGHAT and CDR2 FQNNGV. CDR3: CASSPHTEETQYF. CDR3 bases: TGTGCCAGCAGCCCTCACACCGAAGAGACCCAGTACTTC.

This clonotype occurred many times. The chain carries TRBV2 and TRBJ1-5, with D perhaps matching TRBD1 (5 bases). Germline-derived CDR1 and CDR2 are SNHLY and FYNNEI. The CDR3 spans 15 residues. The V end was cut by 10 bases, the J end by 3 bases, with 19 bases between. The CDR3 loop reads CATGADIAINQPQHF. CDR3 DNA sequence: TGTGCCACCGGGGCAGACATCGCTATCAATCAGCCCCAGCATTTT.

This clonotype was seen only a few times. V is TRBV18 and J is TRBJ2-5, with 9 bases identical to TRBD1. The CDR3 contains 15 residues. In germline, CDR1 is KGHSH, CDR2 LQKENI. Germline trimming cut 2 bases from V and 4 bases from J; bases unmatched to any gene: 5. DNA of the CDR3: TGTGCCAGCTCACCATGGACAGGGGAGCTAGAGACCCAGTACTTC. Encoded protein: CASSPWTGELETQYF.

To note about this clonotype: At one boundary the junction diverges from the germline segment, which might be a read error. The V gene is TRBV29-1, the J gene TRBJ2-5; possibly TRBD1 or TRBD2 for D (5 bases each). Per germline, CDR1 SQVTM and CDR2 ANQGSEA. The length of the CDR3 is 14 residues. DNA of the CDR3: TGCAGCGCCGAATTTGGGGGAGTGAGAGAGACTCAGTACTTC. Protein: CSAEFGGVRETQYF.

This clonotype appeared a single time. The CDR3, as DNA: TGTGCCAGCAGCTGGACAGTCTCTGGGGCCTACAATGAGCAGTTCTTC. This translates into CASSWTVSGAYNEQFF. This chain links TRBV7-9 with TRBJ2-1; maybe TRBD1 (6 bases). The CDR3 spans 16 residues. V lost 4 bases and J lost 2, with 15 bases in between. In germline, CDR1 is SEHNR, CDR2 FQNEAQ (reference sequence).

This clonotype counts as medium-sized (0.01 to 0.1%). The chain recombines TRBV10-3 with TRBJ2-3, with TRBD2 matching 8 bases. The J segment lost 0 bases and the V segment lost 8 bases, leaving 4 bases of the junction unmatched. The CDR3 totals 14 residues. CDR1 and CDR2 from the germline V gene are ENHRY and SYGVKD. The CDR3 nucleotides read TGTGCCATCTTTGGCGGGAGGAGCACAGATACGCAGTATTTT. Amino acid sequence: CAIFGGRSTDTQYF.

V usage is TRBV9 and J usage is TRBJ1-5; 12 positions match TRBD1. J was trimmed by 7 bases and V by 4 bases; bases with no gene match: 18. The V gene's germline CDR1 is SGDLS and CDR2 YYNGEE. The CDR3 is 19 residues long. CDR3 DNA sequence: TGTGCCAGCAGCCAAGATATGGGCCCCGGGACAGGGGGCCGGCAGCCCCAGCATTTT. This encodes CASSQDMGPGTGGRQPQHF.

This clonotype has ten or more counts. This chain connects TRBV19 to TRBJ2-5; 8 bases align to TRBD1. This CDR3 region has 14 residues. V lost 5 bases and J lost 3; bases outside the gene matches: 5. Germline CDR1 LNHDA, CDR2 SQIVND (reference sequence). The CDR3 here is CASSPSGQEETQYF. Here the CDR3 DNA reads TGTGCCAGTAGTCCCTCGGGACAGGAAGAGACCCAGTACTTC.

By share of the sample, this clonotype is medium-sized. The chain joins TRBV10-3 to TRBJ1-2; no reliable D call. V dropped 4 bases and J dropped 7 bases, with 10 bases sitting between them. In germline, CDR1 is ENHRY, CDR2 SYGVKD. The CDR3 loop spans 12 amino acids. The CDR3 loop reads CAISGGHSGYTF. The CDR3 DNA reads as TGTGCCATCAGTGGGGGTCATTCTGGCTACACCTTC.

The sample holds many counts of this clonotype. This chain connects TRBV29-1 to TRBJ1-1, with D maybe TRBD1 (5 bases). Germline CDR1 SQVTM, CDR2 ANQGSEA. Between the trimmed V and J ends, which lost 5 bases and 4 bases, there was a span of 11 bases. CDR3 size: 12 residues. CDR3 protein: CSVSGISTEAFF. The CDR3, as DNA: TGCAGCGTTTCAGGGATTAGCACTGAAGCTTTCTTT.

Written as DNA, the CDR3 is TGTGCCAGCAGCCGGGTCCGGGGTCCGGGACAGGGGGCCCAGCCCCAGCATTTT. Translating it yields CASSRVRGPGQGAQPQHF. The chain recombines TRBV4-2 with TRBJ1-5; 12 nucleotides agree with TRBD1. CDR3 length equals 18 residues. Germline CDR1 LGHNA, CDR2 YNFKEQ. Trimming cost V 4 bases and J 7 bases; bases outside gene matches: 14.

This chain uses TRBV5-4 with TRBJ2-3, with D unresolved. The J call may not be correct, given that the DNA end is closer to TRBJ1-5. The CDR3 sequence is 14 residues long. From germline, CDR1 is SGHNT and CDR2 YYREEE (reference sequence). The CDR3 DNA reads TGTGCCAGCAGCTTGGTTAGTCGGGTAGATGCGCAGCATTTT. This encodes CASSLVSRVDAQHF.

This clonotype has ten or more counts. The genes are TRBV13 and TRBJ1-1; no definite D call. The CDR3 is 13 amino acids. Trimming shortened V by 2 bases and J by 3 bases, and 7 bases separated the two germline ends. Germline loops: CDR1 PRHDT, CDR2 FYEKMQ (reference sequence). CDR3 coding DNA: TGTGCCAGCAGCTTAAACAGAGACACTGAAGCTTTCTTT. Translation gives CASSLNRDTEAFF. The variable domain in full, with the rest retrieved from reference TRBV13 and TRBJ1-1, is AAGVIQSPRHLIKEKRETATLKCYPIPRHDTVYWYQQGPGQDPQFLISFYEKMQSDKGSIPDRFSAQQFSDYHSELNMSSLELGDSALYFCASSLNRDTEAFFGQGTRLTVV.

This clonotype is categorized as medium-sized. The CDR3 region has the DNA TGTGCCAGCACGACTAACTATGGCTACACCTTC. This encodes CASTTNYGYTF. The chain couples TRBV2 to TRBJ1-2; D not resolved. Germline V CDR1 and CDR2: SNHLY, FYNNEI. V lost 7 bases and J 0 bases, leaving 3 bases between the germline ends. The CDR3 spans 11 residues.

Turning to this clonotype: The junction departs from the called germline gene at one end, perhaps through a read error. The chain combines TRBV25-1 with TRBJ1-2, with D tentatively TRBD1 (6 bases). Looked up from germline, CDR1 is MGHDK and CDR2 is SYGVNS. The CDR3 has 16 residues. In nucleotides, the CDR3 is TGTACCAGCAGTACCTCGAGGGGGGGGCGCATCTATGGCTACACCTTC. Its translation is CTSSTSRGGRIYGYTF.

The V call is TRBV19, the J call TRBJ1-1; D remains ambiguous. Trimming removed 4 bases at V and 1 base at J, with 10 bases between. Germline V gene lookup returns CDR1 LNHDA and CDR2 SQIVND (reference sequence). The CDR3 consists of 14 residues. CDR3 coding DNA: TGTGCCAGTAGTAGGGCTAGCGGGAACACTGAAGCTTTCTTT. Translating it yields CASSRASGNTEAFF.

The chain joins TRBV4-3 to TRBJ2-1; tentative D call: TRBD2 (5 bases). Germline V gene lookup returns CDR1 LGHNA and CDR2 YSLEER. This CDR3 has 19 residues. Trimming shortened V by 2 bases and J by 4 bases, and 24 bases separated the two germline ends. CDR3 DNA: TGCGCCAGCAGCCAATACTCCCTCGGGGAGAAACCTTTATACAATGAGCAGTTCTTC. It specifies CASSQYSLGEKPLYNEQFF.

The rearrangement links TRBV4-3 to TRBJ2-1; D is undetermined. The CDR3 length is 16 residues. V dropped 4 bases and J dropped 2 bases, with 15 bases sitting between them. CDR1 and CDR2 (germline): LGHNA, YSLEER. CDR3 in DNA: TGCGCCAGCAGCCGAGAGTGGCAGAGCGCCTACAATGAGCAGTTCTTC. Its translation is CASSREWQSAYNEQFF.

On this clonotype: Because the CDR3 is missing its conserved closing phenylalanine or tryptophan, this is likely a read error. The CDR3 DNA is TGTGCCAGCAGCCCGCCGACCCGAGGAGAGCAGTTCTTG. Protein: CASSPPTRGEQFL. The rearrangement uses TRBV7-3 and TRBJ2-1, with D hard to call. CDR1 and CDR2 (germline): SGHTA, FQGTGA. Trimming cost V 5 bases and J 10 bases, with 15 bases left between them. CDR3 length: 13 residues.

This clonotype was detected ten times or more. V is TRBV19 and J is TRBJ2-1; D possibly corresponds to TRBD1 (5 bases). The CDR3 has 16 amino acids. V gave up 1 base and J gave up 5 bases, with 15 bases separating them. CDR1 is LNHDA and CDR2 is SQIVND in the germline V gene (reference sequence). CDR3 region: CASSIVALTQDNEQFF. CDR3 nucleotide sequence: TGTGCCAGTAGTATAGTCGCCCTAACACAGGACAATGAGCAGTTCTTC. The full variable domain, completed using reference TRBV19 and TRBJ2-1, is DGGITQSPKYLFRKEGQNVTLSCEQNLNHDAMYWYRQDPGQGLRLIYYSQIVNDFQKGDIAEGYSVSREKKESFPLTVTSAQKNPTAFYLCASSIVALTQDNEQFFGPGTRLTVL.

This clonotype was detected many times. V and J are TRBV7-3 and TRBJ2-1, with TRBD1 as a possible D gene (6 bases). Per the germline V gene, CDR1 is SGHTA and CDR2 is FQGTGA. V lost 0 bases and J lost 5, with 17 bases in between. The CDR3 totals 17 residues. The chain's CDR3 is CASSLTYRAGDHNEQFF. As DNA, the CDR3 is TGTGCCAGCAGCTTAACGTATAGGGCAGGGGACCACAATGAGCAGTTCTTC.

This clonotype was seen ten or more times. In nucleotides, the CDR3 is TGTGCCAGCTCCCCGACAGGGGGCTACGAGCAGTACTTC. It is translated as CASSPTGGYEQYF. The J gene is TRBJ2-7, the V gene TRBV18; 9 nucleotides align to TRBD1. The germline CDR1 and CDR2 sequences are KGHSH and LQKENI. V was clipped by 6 bases and J by 3 bases; unmatched bases: 3. The CDR3 extends over 13 amino acids.

Many counts were recorded for this clonotype. The J gene is TRBJ2-5, the V gene TRBV5-6; 9 bases map to TRBD2. J lost 5 bases, V lost 2 bases, and 19 bases had no gene match. The CDR3 is 19 amino acids. CDR1 SGHDT and CDR2 YYEEEE come from the germline V gene. The CDR3 DNA reads as TGTGCCAGCAGCTTCCGACTCGGTCGGGCTAGCGGGAAGTTGGAGACCCAGTACTTC. Its protein is CASSFRLGRASGKLETQYF.

This clonotype has at least ten counts. The chain couples TRBV12-3 or TRBV12-4 to TRBJ2-1; 11 positions agree with TRBD2. The CDR3 consists of 15 residues. Losses at the gene ends were 6 bases for V and 2 bases for J; bases not matched to a gene: 3. The CDR3 spells CASRKTSGTYNEQFF. The CDR3 DNA reads as TGTGCCAGCAGAAAGACTAGCGGGACCTACAATGAGCAGTTCTTC.

Concerning this clonotype: As the CDR3 is not closed by the conserved phenylalanine or tryptophan, this likely results from a read error. This chain uses TRBV9 with TRBJ2-5; 7 bases fit TRBD2. The CDR3 is 18 residues long. Germline values: CDR1 SGDLS, CDR2 YYNGEE. The CDR3 loop is CASSAGGTSRRDQGTQYC. CDR3 DNA sequence: TGTGCCAGCAGCGCGGGGGGTACTAGCAGGAGAGACCAAGGGACCCAGTACTGC.